Shown below are 12 T cell receptor beta chains from a single sample sequenced in a study of shared clonotypes between healthy human individuals (dated by TCRdb to between 2020 and 2021). The method behind the library was the immunoSEQ multiplex PCR assay. TCRdb provides this immuneACCESS table in a form limited to in-frame rearrangements. Some clones are lacking; in checked studies, under half of them reflect an unresolved V gene, and why the rest are absent is not known. Here the sample has 600,000 to 800,000 clones; roughly 72% occur a single time. The ten largest clones capture under 2% of the sample. Sequenced: memory CD4+ T cells sorted from blood. The cell subset or site label corresponds to: CD45RA-negative fraction. The origin of the receptors is a woman in her 30s in good health.

The CDR3 region has the DNA TGTGCCACCAGCAGAGATTCGGGGAGTCGGACAGATACGCAGTATTTT. It yields the protein CATSRDSGSRTDTQYF. This rearrangement joins TRBV15 to TRBJ2-3, with D perhaps matching TRBD2 (5 bases). CDR1 and CDR2 (germline): LNHNV, YYDKDF (reference sequence). CDR3 length: 16 residues. The V gene lost 0 bases and the J gene lost 3 bases, with 13 bases spanning the gap.

This clone was observed a few times. The rearrangement joins TRBV7-3 to TRBJ2-2; D unclear. Trimming removed 2 bases at V and 1 base at J, with 11 bases between. Germline CDR1 SGHTA, CDR2 FQGTGA. The CDR3 contains 16 residues. Written as DNA, the CDR3 is TGTGCCAGCAGCTTACAACCGGTAGAGAACACCGGGGAGCTGTTTTTT. Its protein is CASSLQPVENTGELFF.

This chain connects TRBV5-1 to TRBJ1-5; D call uncertain. Germline V lookup: CDR1 SGHRS, CDR2 YFSETQ. V was clipped by 0 bases and J by 4 bases, with 5 bases between them. CDR3 length: 13 residues. The CDR3 protein is CASSLVGNQPQHF. CDR3 bases: TGCGCCAGCAGCTTGGTCGGGAATCAGCCCCAGCATTTT.

The genes are TRBV7-9 and TRBJ1-1, with a weak D call TRBD1 (6 bases). Germline CDR1 is SEHNR and CDR2 is FQNEAQ (reference sequence). This CDR3 has 14 amino acids. V lost 8 bases, J lost 4 bases, and 17 bases lay in between. CDR3 sequence: CASVNNPGATEAFF. The DNA of the CDR3 is TGTGCCAGCGTCAATAATCCGGGGGCCACTGAAGCTTTCTTT.

The chain joins TRBV19 to TRBJ1-5, with D perhaps TRBD1 (5 bases). CDR1 and CDR2 (germline): LNHDA, SQIVND (reference sequence). The CDR3 runs 14 residues. Deletions cut 4 bases from V and 6 bases from J, with 13 bases between. This CDR3 reads CASSTGQGLQPQHF. The CDR3 DNA reads TGTGCCAGTAGTACGGGGCAGGGTCTTCAGCCCCAGCATTTT.

This chain connects TRBV11-1 to TRBJ2-5, with a possible D match to TRBD1 (5 bases). This CDR3 comprises 16 residues. Trimming shortened V by 4 bases and J by 2 bases, and 17 bases separated the two germline ends. Per germline, CDR1 SGHAT and CDR2 FQDESV (reference sequence). CDR3 residues: CASSSLRGGRQETQYF. As DNA, the CDR3 is TGTGCCAGCAGCTCTTTAAGGGGCGGACGACAAGAGACCCAGTACTTC.

The genes are TRBV5-4 and TRBJ2-5; 10 bases fit TRBD2. In germline, CDR1 is SGHNT, CDR2 YYREEE (reference sequence). The CDR3 sequence is 17 residues long. Trimming at V came to 1 base and at J to 7 bases, leaving 13 bases not matched to a gene. The CDR3 nucleotides read TGTGCCAGCAGCTTGTGGCTAGCGGGAGTGCGGGGGGGGACCCAGTACTTC. Encoded protein: CASSLWLAGVRGGTQYF. Drawing the rest from reference TRBV5-4 and TRBJ2-5, the complete variable domain is ETGVTQSPTHLIKTRGQQVTLRCSSQSGHNTVSWYQQALGQGPQFIFQYYREEENGRGNFPPRFSGLQFPNYSSELNVNALELDDSALYLCASSLWLAGVRGGTQYFGPGTRLLVL.

To note about this clone: This may be a read error, as it is one base from a much larger clone. The V call is TRBV6-4, the J call TRBJ2-3; D uncertain. Between the trimmed V and J ends, which lost 4 bases and 2 bases, there was a span of 4 bases. CDR1 and CDR2 from the germline V gene are MRHNA and SNTAGT. The CDR3 is 12 residues long. The CDR3 loop is CASSGDTDTQYF. DNA of the CDR3: TGTGCCAGCAGTGGCGACACAGATACGCAGTATTTT.

This clone has ten or more counts. Other DNA sequences within the sample encode an identical CDR3. J is TRBJ1-5 and V is TRBV19; D is perhaps TRBD1 (6 bases). V lost 9 bases and J lost 0, with 12 bases in between. CDR1 and CDR2 from the germline V gene are LNHDA and SQIVND (reference sequence). This CDR3 spans 14 amino acids. The CDR3 sequence: CASRGSNSNQPQHF. The CDR3 nucleotides read TGTGCCAGCAGGGGCAGCAATAGCAATCAGCCCCAGCATTTT.

The gene calls are TRBV19 and TRBJ2-1, with TRBD1 identical over 7 bases. The CDR3 consists of 15 residues. Germline CDR1 LNHDA, CDR2 SQIVND (reference sequence). Trimming cost V 4 bases and J 6 bases; bases outside gene matches: 9. The CDR3: CASSTSQGMANEQFF. DNA for the CDR3: TGTGCCAGTAGTACTTCACAGGGGATGGCCAATGAGCAGTTCTTC.

The chain has TRBV7-9 and TRBJ2-4; 8 bases line up with TRBD2. CDR3 length: 16 residues. Germline values: CDR1 SEHNR, CDR2 FQNEAQ (reference sequence). V lost 2 bases to trimming and J lost 3 bases; unmatched junction nucleotides: 6. CDR3 coding DNA: TGTGCCAGCAGCTTATCCTTTAGCGGGAACAAAAACATTCAGTACTTC. Protein product: CASSLSFSGNKNIQYF.

The chain joins TRBV7-9 to TRBJ1-1; the D is unclear. The CDR3 length is 14 residues. V lost 1 base and J 1 base, leaving 7 bases between the germline ends. Germline values: CDR1 SEHNR, CDR2 FQNEAQ (reference sequence). CDR3 nucleotide sequence: TGTGCCAGCAGCTTAGAGAACGGGAACACTGAAGCTTTCTTT. Protein sequence: CASSLENGNTEAFF.